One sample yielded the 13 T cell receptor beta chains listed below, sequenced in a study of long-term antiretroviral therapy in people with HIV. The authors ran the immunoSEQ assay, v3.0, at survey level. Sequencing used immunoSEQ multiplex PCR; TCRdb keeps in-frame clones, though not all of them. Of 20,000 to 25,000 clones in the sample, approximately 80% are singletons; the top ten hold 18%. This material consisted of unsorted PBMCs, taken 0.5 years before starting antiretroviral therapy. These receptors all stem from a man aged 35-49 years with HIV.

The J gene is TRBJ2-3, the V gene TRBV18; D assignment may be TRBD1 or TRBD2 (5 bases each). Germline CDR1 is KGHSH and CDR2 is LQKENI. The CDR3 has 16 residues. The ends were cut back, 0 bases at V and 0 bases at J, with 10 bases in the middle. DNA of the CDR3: TGTGCCAGCTCACCACCGGGACGGGCGAGCACAGATACGCAGTATTTT. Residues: CASSPPGRASTDTQYF.

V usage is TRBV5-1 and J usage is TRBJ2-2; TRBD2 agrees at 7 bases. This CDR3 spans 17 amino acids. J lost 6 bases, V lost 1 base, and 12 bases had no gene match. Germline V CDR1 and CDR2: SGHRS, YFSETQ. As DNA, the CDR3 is TGCGCCAGCAGCTTGTCCGGGACTAACGTAGGCGCCGGGGAGCTGTTTTTT. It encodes CASSLSGTNVGAGELFF.

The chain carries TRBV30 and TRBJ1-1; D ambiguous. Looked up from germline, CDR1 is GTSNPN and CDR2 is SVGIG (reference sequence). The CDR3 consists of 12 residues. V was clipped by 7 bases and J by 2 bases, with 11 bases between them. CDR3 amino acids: CAFGSPNTEAFF. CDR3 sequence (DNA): TGTGCCTTCGGGAGTCCCAACACTGAAGCTTTCTTT.

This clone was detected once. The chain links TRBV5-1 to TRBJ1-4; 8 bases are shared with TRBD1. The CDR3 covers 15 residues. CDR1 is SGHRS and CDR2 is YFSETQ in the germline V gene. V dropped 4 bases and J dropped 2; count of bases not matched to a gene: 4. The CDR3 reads CASSPTGGTNEKLFF. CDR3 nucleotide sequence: TGCGCCAGCAGCCCAACAGGGGGGACTAATGAAAAACTGTTTTTT.

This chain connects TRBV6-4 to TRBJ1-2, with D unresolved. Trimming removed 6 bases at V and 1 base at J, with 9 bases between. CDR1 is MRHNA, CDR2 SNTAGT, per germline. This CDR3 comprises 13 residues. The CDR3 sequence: CASRVDNNYGYTF. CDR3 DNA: TGTGCCAGCAGGGTTGACAATAACTATGGCTACACCTTC.

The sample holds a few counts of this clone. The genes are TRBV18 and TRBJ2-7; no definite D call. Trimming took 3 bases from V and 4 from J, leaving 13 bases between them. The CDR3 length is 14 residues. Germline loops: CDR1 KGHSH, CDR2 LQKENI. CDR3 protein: CASSPERVGYEQYF. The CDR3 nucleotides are TGTGCCAGCTCACCGGAAAGGGTTGGGTACGAGCAGTACTTC.

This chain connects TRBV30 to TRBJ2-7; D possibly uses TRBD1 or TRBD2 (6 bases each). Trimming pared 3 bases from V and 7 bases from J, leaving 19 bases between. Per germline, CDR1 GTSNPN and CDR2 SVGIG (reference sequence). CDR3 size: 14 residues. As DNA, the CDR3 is TGTGCCTGGAGCGAAAGGTGGGGGGCTCGGGAGCAGTACTTC. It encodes CAWSERWGAREQYF.

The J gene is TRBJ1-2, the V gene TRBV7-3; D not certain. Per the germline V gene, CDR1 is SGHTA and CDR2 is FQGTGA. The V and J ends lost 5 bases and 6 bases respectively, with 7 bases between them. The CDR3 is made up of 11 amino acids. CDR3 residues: CASSKEDGYTF. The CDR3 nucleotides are TGTGCCAGCAGCAAGGAGGATGGCTACACCTTC.

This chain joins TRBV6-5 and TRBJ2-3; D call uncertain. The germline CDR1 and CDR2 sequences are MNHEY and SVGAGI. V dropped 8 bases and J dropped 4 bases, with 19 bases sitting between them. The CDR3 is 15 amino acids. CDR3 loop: CASGPRLLEADTQYF. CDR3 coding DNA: TGTGCCAGCGGCCCCCGACTCCTTGAGGCAGATACGCAGTATTTT.

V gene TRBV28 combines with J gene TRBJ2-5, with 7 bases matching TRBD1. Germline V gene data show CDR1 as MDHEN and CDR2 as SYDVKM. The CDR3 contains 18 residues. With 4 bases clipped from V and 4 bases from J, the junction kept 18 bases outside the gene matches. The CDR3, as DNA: TGTGCCAGCAGTTCTGGGAGTACCGGGACAGTTCGCACAGAGACCCAGTACTTC. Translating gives CASSSGSTGTVRTETQYF.

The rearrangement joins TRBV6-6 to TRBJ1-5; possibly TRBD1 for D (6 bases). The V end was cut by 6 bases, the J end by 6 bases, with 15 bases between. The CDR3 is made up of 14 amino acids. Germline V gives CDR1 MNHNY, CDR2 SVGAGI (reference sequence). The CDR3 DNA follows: TGTGCCAGCAGCCCACAGGGACCGGGTCAGCCCCAGCATTTT. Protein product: CASSPQGPGQPQHF.

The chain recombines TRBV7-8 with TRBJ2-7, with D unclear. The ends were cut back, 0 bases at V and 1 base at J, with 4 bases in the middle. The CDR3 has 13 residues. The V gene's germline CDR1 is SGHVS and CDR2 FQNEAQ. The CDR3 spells CASSLAISYEQYF. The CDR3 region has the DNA TGTGCCAGCAGCTTAGCCATTTCCTACGAGCAGTACTTC.

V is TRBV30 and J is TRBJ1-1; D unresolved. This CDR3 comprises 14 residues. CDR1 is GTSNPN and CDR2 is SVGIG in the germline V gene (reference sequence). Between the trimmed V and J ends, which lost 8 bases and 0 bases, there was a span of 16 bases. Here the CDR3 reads CAAFPTSMNTEAFF. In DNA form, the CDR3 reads TGTGCCGCGTTCCCGACGAGTATGAACACTGAAGCTTTCTTT.